This record looks at one TCR beta chain sequence and its context. The same CDR3 also results from other DNA sequences found in this sample. These data belong to a study of blood T cell repertoires in COVID-19. Whole-study context: PBMCs, B-cell-depleted T cells, or T cells provided the cDNA or gDNA that made up the material.

Produced via immunoSEQ multiplex PCR; TCRdb's table is partial and in-frame only. The top ten clones hold approximately 4% of a sample with about 270,000 clones, 85% to 90% of them seen once. This CDR3 comprises 16 residues. Germline assignment: CDR1 MDHEN and CDR2 SYDVKM. With V trimmed by 2 bases and J by 0 bases, 3 bases remained unmatched. The chain has TRBV28 and TRBJ2-1, with 8 bases fitting TRBD2. The sequence derives from a woman aged 30 to 39 with acute COVID-19. Sequenced input: PBMCs or T cells enriched from blood (not recorded which). As DNA, the CDR3 is TGTGCCAGCAGTTTAACGAGCGGGAGCTCCTACAATGAGCAGTTCTTC. Protein sequence: CASSLTSGSSYNEQFF. The whole variable domain, remainder taken from reference TRBV28 and TRBJ2-1, is DVKVTQSSRYLVKRTGEKVFLECVQDMDHENMFWYRQDPGLGLRLIYFSYDVKMKEKGDIPEGYSVSREKKERFSLILESASTNQTSMYLCASSLTSGSSYNEQFFGPGTRLTVL.